Listed below are T cell receptor beta chains from one sample, sequenced in a study of cytomegalovirus exposure and HLA in healthy donors. TCRdb keeps only in-frame clones here, not all; method: immunoSEQ multiplex PCR. This table lists about 46,000 clones. The source material was PBMCs. The receptors stem from a woman between 35 and 50 years old in good health and CMV-seronegative. Each CDR3 is given with its conserved first and last residue. Fields, in order: J gene, D gene, V gene, CDR3 protein, CDR3 DNA. D genes are given only for firm matches.

J: TRBJ2-7; D: TRBD2; V: TRBV6-1; CDR3: CASSATSGRVYEQYF; DNA: TGTGCCAGCAGTGCGACTAGCGGGAGGGTCTACGAGCAGTACTTC
J: TRBJ2-2; D: NA; V: TRBV7-7; CDR3: CASSFRGSVGELFF; DNA: TGTGCCAGCAGCTTCCGGGGGTCGGTCGGGGAGCTGTTTTTT
J: TRBJ2-7; D: TRBD2; V: TRBV28; CDR3: CASSPQRGGTYEQYF; DNA: TGTGCCAGCAGTCCTCAGCGGGGGGGAACCTACGAGCAGTACTTC
J: TRBJ1-2; D: NA; V: TRBV7-3; CDR3: CASSSGKGEGYGYTF; DNA: TGTGCCAGCAGCTCCGGGAAGGGGGAGGGCTATGGCTACACCTTC
J: TRBJ2-7; D: TRBD2; V: TRBV10-3; CDR3: CAISREGPYEQYF; DNA: TGTGCCATCAGTCGGGAGGGCCCCTACGAGCAGTACTTC
J: TRBJ1-1; D: NA; V: TRBV21-1; CDR3: CASSKLWTALMNTEAFF; DNA: TGTGCCAGCAGCAAGCTCTGGACAGCCCTGATGAACACTGAAGCTTTCTTT
J: TRBJ2-3; D: TRBD2; V: TRBV7-3; CDR3: CASSLYSGVTDTQYF; DNA: TGTGCCAGCAGCTTATATAGCGGGGTCACAGATACGCAGTATTTT
J: TRBJ2-3; D: TRBD2; V: TRBV9; CDR3: CASSPGTSGITDTQYF; DNA: TGTGCCAGCAGCCCCGGGACTAGCGGGATCACAGATACGCAGTATTTT
J: TRBJ1-5; D: TRBD1; V: TRBV9; CDR3: CASSVGTGSNQPQHF; DNA: TGTGCCAGCAGCGTAGGGACAGGTAGCAATCAGCCCCAGCATTTT
J: TRBJ1-1; D: TRBD1; V: TRBV28; CDR3: CASSRSTGTGRTEAFF; DNA: TGTGCCAGCAGTCGATCGACCGGGACAGGGCGCACTGAAGCTTTCTTT
J: TRBJ2-5; D: NA; V: TRBV5-8; CDR3: CASSLGSQETQYF; DNA: TGTGCCAGCAGCCTGGGGAGCCAAGAGACCCAGTACTTC